This T cell receptor beta chain was sequenced for a study of T cells and Merkel cell carcinoma outcomes. The protocol was immunoSEQ multiplex PCR, while the TCRdb copy is restricted to in-frame clones and leaves out a portion. The sample lists just over 15,000 clones, 85% to 90% occurring once. Germline lookup yields CDR1 SGHTA and CDR2 FQGTGA. This CDR3 has 14 amino acids. V dropped 6 bases and J dropped 3 bases, with 11 bases sitting between them. Specimen: tumor tissue from Merkel cell carcinoma. The chain employs TRBV7-3 and TRBJ2-2; a possible D gene is TRBD1 (6 bases). This TCR came from a human donor with Merkel cell carcinoma. For the CDR3, the DNA is TGTGCCAGCAGGGCGCAGGGGTACACCGGGGAGCTGTTTTTT. It yields the protein CASRAQGYTGELFF.